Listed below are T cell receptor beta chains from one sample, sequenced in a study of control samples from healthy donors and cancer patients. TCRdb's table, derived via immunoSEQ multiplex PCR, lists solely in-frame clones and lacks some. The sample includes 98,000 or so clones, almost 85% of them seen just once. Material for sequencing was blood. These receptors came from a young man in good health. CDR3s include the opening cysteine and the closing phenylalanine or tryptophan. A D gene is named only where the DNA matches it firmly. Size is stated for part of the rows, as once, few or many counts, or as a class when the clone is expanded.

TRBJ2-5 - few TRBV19 CASSIDVNTRETQYF TGTGCCAGTAGTATAGATGTGAACACGAGGGAGACCCAGTACTTC
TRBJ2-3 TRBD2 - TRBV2 CASSEDPGGADTQYF TGTGCCAGCAGTGAAGATCCGGGGGGGGCAGATACGCAGTATTTT
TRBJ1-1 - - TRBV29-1 CSVADNEAFF TGCAGCGTTGCTGACAATGAAGCTTTCTTT
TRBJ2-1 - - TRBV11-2 CASSFYNEQFF TGTGCCAGCAGCTTTTACAATGAGCAGTTCTTC
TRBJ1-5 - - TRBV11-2 CASSLGVAQNQPQHF TGTGCCAGCAGCTTAGGGGTCGCACAAAATCAGCCCCAGCATTTT
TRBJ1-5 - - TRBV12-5 CASGGDFGGGGNQPQHF TGTGCTAGTGGTGGTGATTTTGGGGGAGGGGGGAATCAGCCCCAGCATTTT
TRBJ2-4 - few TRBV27 CASSLSGLGGKQNIQYF TGTGCCAGCAGTTTATCCGGCTTAGGGGGGAAACAAAACATTCAGTACTTC
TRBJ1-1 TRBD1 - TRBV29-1 CSGKGVTGSEAFF TGCAGCGGCAAAGGAGTGACAGGGTCTGAAGCTTTCTTT
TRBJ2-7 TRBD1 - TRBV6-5 CASRTGTGSYEQYF TGTGCCAGCAGGACCGGGACAGGGTCCTACGAGCAGTACTTC
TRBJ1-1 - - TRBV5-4 CASSLDRLIMNTEAFF TGTGCCAGCAGTCTAGACAGACTAATAATGAACACTGAAGCTTTCTTT
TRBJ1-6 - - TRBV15 CATSRDRGRSLHF TGTGCCACCAGCAGAGATCGTGGCAGGTCCCTCCACTTT
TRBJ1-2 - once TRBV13 CASTWTDDLLSGYTF TGTGCCAGCACCTGGACGGATGATCTTTTGTCTGGCTACACCTTC
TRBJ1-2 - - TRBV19 CASTDGGAHGYTF TGTGCCAGTACCGACGGGGGGGCCCATGGCTACACCTTC
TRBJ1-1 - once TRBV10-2 CASTEVQGTEAFF TGCGCCAGCACCGAGGTCCAGGGTACTGAAGCTTTCTTT
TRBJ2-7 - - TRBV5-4 CASSPAGTSSYEQYF TGTGCCAGCAGCCCGGCCGGGACGAGCTCCTACGAGCAGTACTTC
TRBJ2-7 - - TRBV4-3 CASSQEWSHLYEQYF TGCGCCAGCAGCCAAGAGTGGTCCCATCTCTACGAGCAGTACTTC
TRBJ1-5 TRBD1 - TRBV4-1 CASSQMGQGGQPQHF TGCGCCAGCAGCCAGATGGGACAGGGTGGTCAGCCCCAGCATTTT
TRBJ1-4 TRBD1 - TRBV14 CASSHRQGLLSNEKLFF TGTGCCAGCAGCCACAGACAGGGCCTTTTATCTAATGAAAAACTGTTTTTT
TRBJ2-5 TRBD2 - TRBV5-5 CASSLWGSGTETQYF TGTGCCAGCAGCTTGTGGGGGAGCGGGACGGAGACCCAGTACTTC
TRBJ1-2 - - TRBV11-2 CASSLVMRRVEGYTF TGTGCCAGCAGCTTAGTCATGCGCCGGGTTGAAGGCTACACCTTC
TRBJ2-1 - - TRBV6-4 CASSERGYNEQFF TGTGCCAGCAGTGAGCGAGGATACAATGAGCAGTTCTTC
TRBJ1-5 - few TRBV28 CASSFSGMGSNQPQHF TGTGCCAGCAGTTTCTCCGGGATGGGGAGCAATCAGCCCCAGCATTTT
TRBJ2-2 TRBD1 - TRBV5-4 CASSLRTGGRAGELFF TGTGCCAGCAGCCTCCGGACAGGGGGCAGGGCCGGGGAGCTGTTTTTT
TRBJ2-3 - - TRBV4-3 CASSHSRGRVDTQYF TGCGCCAGCAGCCATAGTCGGGGGCGGGTAGATACGCAGTATTTT
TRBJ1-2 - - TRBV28 CASREGYYGYTF TGTGCCAGCAGAGAGGGGTACTATGGCTACACCTTC
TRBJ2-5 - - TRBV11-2 CASSLEVRETQYF TGTGCCAGCAGCTTAGAGGTCCGAGAGACCCAGTACTTC
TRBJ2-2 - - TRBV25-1 CASSERGTNTGELFF TGTGCCAGCAGTGAAAGGGGCACGAACACCGGGGAGCTGTTTTTT
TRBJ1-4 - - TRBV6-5 CASSLTRSTNEKLFF TGTGCCAGCAGCCTTACACGGTCAACTAATGAAAAACTGTTTTTT
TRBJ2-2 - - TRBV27 CASSSQYTGELFF TGTGCCAGCAGTTCACAGTACACCGGGGAGCTGTTTTTT
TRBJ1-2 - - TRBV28 CASSLGGGPYGYTF TGTGCCAGCAGTTTAGGGGGGGGGCCCTACGGCTACACCTTC
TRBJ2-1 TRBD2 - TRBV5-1 CASSLGLRGGLDEQFF TGCGCCAGCAGCTTGGGACTGCGGGGGGGCCTCGATGAGCAGTTCTTC
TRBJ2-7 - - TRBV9 CASSVGVWGFAYEQYF TGTGCCAGCAGCGTAGGTGTTTGGGGATTTGCCTACGAGCAGTACTTC
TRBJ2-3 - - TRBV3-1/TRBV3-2 CASSRNPYLFADTQYF TGTGCCAGCAGTCGCAACCCCTATCTTTTCGCAGATACGCAGTATTTT
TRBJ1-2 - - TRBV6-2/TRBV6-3 CASSYLSGYTF TGTGCCAGCAGTTACTTGAGTGGCTACACCTTC
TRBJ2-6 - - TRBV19 CASSRGTGRPGANVLTF TGTGCCAGTAGTAGGGGTACAGGGAGGCCTGGGGCCAACGTCCTGACTTTC
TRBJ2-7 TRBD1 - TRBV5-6 CASSPGTGGPYEQYF TGTGCCAGCAGCCCAGGGACAGGGGGCCCCTACGAGCAGTACTTC
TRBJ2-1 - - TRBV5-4 CASSLGSNEQFF TGTGCCAGCAGCTTGGGTAGCAATGAGCAGTTCTTC
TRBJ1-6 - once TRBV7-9 CASSWGETGTLTLHF TGTGCCAGCAGCTGGGGGGAAACAGGTACCCTCACCCTCCACTTT
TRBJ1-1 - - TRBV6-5 CASGINTEAFF TGTGCCTCCGGGATTAACACTGAAGCTTTCTTT
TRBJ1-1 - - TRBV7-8 CASSSTAQAFF TGTGCCAGCAGCTCGACAGCACAAGCTTTCTTT
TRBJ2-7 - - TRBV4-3 CASSQDFGYEQYF TGCGCCAGCAGCCAAGATTTCGGCTACGAGCAGTACTTC
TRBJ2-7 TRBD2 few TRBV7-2 CASSLGRGGGYEQYF TGTGCCAGCAGTCTAGGGCGTGGGGGGGGATACGAGCAGTACTTC
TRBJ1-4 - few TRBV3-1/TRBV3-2 CASSQGPRGTNEKLFF TGTGCCAGCAGCCAAGGGCCCAGGGGCACTAATGAAAAACTGTTTTTT
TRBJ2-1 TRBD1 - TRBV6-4 CASSEGDRPYNEQFF TGTGCCAGCAGTGAGGGGGACAGACCATACAATGAGCAGTTCTTC
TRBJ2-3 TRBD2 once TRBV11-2 CASSLGLGGRTQYF TGTGCCAGCAGCCTAGGACTAGGTGGGCGGACGCAGTATTTT
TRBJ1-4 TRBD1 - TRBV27 CASRTGGVEKLFF TGTGCCAGCAGGACAGGGGGAGTTGAAAAACTGTTTTTT
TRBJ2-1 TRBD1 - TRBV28 CASSYPGQGAEDNEQFF TGTGCCAGCAGTTACCCGGGACAGGGGGCGGAAGACAATGAGCAGTTCTTC
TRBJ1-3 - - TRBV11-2 CASSLLEGSTGNTIYF TGTGCCAGCAGCTTATTAGAGGGTTCGACTGGAAACACCATATATTTT
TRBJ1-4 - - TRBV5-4 CASSPHPTGPFNEKLFF TGTGCCAGCAGCCCCCACCCTACAGGGCCATTCAATGAAAAACTGTTTTTT
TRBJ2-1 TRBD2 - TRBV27 CASSDSTSGQYNEQFF TGTGCCAGCAGTGACTCGACTAGCGGCCAATACAATGAGCAGTTCTTC
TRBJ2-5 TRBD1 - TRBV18 CASSLGQVTSGETQYF TGTGCCAGCTCCCTCGGACAGGTGACCTCTGGGGAGACCCAGTACTTC
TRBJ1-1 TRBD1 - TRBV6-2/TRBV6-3 CASSYNLVQGTYTEAFF TGTGCCAGCAGTTACAATCTGGTACAGGGGACTTACACTGAAGCTTTCTTT
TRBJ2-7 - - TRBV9 CASSVEGSSYEQYF TGTGCCAGCAGCGTAGAAGGGAGTTCCTACGAGCAGTACTTC
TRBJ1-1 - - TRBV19 CASSPRTQSNTEAFF TGTGCCAGTAGCCCCCGGACACAATCAAACACTGAAGCTTTCTTT
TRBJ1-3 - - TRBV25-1 CASSAWGGTGNTIYF TGTGCCAGCAGCGCCTGGGGGGGGACTGGAAACACCATATATTTT
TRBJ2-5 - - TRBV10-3 CAISGDGDQETQYF TGTGCCATCAGTGGGGACGGCGACCAAGAGACCCAGTACTTC
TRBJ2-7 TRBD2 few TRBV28 CASSPAGRGDYEQYF TGTGCCAGCAGTCCTGCGGGGCGGGGGGACTACGAGCAGTACTTC
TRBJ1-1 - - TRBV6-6 CASSYSAAEAFF TGTGCCAGCAGTTATTCGGCGGCTGAAGCTTTCTTT
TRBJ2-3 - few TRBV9 CASSVALRDTQYF TGTGCCAGCAGCGTAGCCCTGAGAGATACGCAGTATTTT
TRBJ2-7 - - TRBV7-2 CASSLVTGPYEQYF TGTGCCAGCAGCTTAGTGACAGGACCCTACGAGCAGTACTTC